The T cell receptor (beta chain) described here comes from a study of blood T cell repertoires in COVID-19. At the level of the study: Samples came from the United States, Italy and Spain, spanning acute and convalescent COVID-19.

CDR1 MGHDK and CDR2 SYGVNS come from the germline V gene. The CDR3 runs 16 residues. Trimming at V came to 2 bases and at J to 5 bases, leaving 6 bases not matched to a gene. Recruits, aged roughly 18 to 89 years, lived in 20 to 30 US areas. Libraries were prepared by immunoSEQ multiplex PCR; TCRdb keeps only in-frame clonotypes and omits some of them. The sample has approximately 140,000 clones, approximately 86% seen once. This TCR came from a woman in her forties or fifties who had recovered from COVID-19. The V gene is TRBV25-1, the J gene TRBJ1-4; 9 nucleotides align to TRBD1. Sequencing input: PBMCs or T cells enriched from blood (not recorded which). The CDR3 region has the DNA TGTGCCAGCAGTGAACGAGACAGGGGGTGGAATGAAAAACTGTTTTTT. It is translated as CASSERDRGWNEKLFF.